The source of this T cell receptor beta chain is a study of shared clonotypes between healthy human individuals. Germline lookup yields CDR1 MNHEY and CDR2 SVGAGI. This CDR3 is built from 15 residues. The V end was cut by 6 bases, the J end by 0 bases, with 14 bases between. Naive CD8 cells, CD45RO-negative and positively selected for CCR7, excluded terminally differentiated effector memory CD45RA+ cells. Sequenced by immunoSEQ multiplex PCR; TCRdb stores in-frame clones only, minus some. The table has approximately 840,000 clones, 96% seen once; the top ten hold less than 0.25%. Sequenced input: naive CD8+ T cells sorted from blood. The sequence was obtained from a man aged 30 to 39 in good health. The chain employs TRBV6-5 and TRBJ1-1; D might be TRBD1 (6 bases). The CDR3: CASRWDISLNTEAFF. The DNA for the CDR3 is TGTGCCAGCAGGTGGGACATTAGTTTGAACACTGAAGCTTTCTTT.